Listed below are T cell receptor beta chains from one sample, sequenced in a study of T-cell memory formation after mild COVID-19. From the 5' RACE reads, TCRdb called clonotypes with MiXCR, one entry per CDR3 protein. The sample yields roughly 350,000 distinct CDR3 sequences, under 30% seen once. Sequencing was carried out using PBMCs or a T cell subset sorted from them (not recorded which). These receptors all come from an adult woman who had mild COVID-19 (a few samples of this study predate the infection). Cell type and time point are not known. CDR3s include the opening cysteine and the closing phenylalanine or tryptophan. D genes are given only for firm matches. Only some rows state a clone size, as once, few, many or a class for expanded clones.

v_gene	abundance	d_gene	len	j_gene	CDR3aa	CDR3nt
TRBV4-1	-	-	17	TRBJ2-1	CASSQGAAAPDMGEQFF	TGCGCCAGCAGCCAAGGGGCAGCAGCGCCCGACATGGGGGAGCAGTTCTTC
TRBV11-2	few	TRBD1	16	TRBJ2-3	CASSLDGQVGADTQYF	TGTGCCAGCAGCTTAGATGGACAGGTGGGGGCCGATACGCAGTATTTT
TRBV9	-	-	15	TRBJ2-3	CASSVGKGSADTQYF	TGTGCCAGCAGCGTAGGTAAGGGGAGTGCAGATACGCAGTATTTT
TRBV30	-	TRBD1	15	TRBJ2-5	CAWSLTGGGLETQYF	TGTGCCTGGAGTTTGACAGGGGGCGGTCTGGAGACCCAGTACTTC
TRBV2	many	-	12	TRBJ2-3	CASRVLADTQYF	TGTGCCAGCAGGGTACTAGCCGATACGCAGTATTTT
TRBV29-1	few	TRBD2	13	TRBJ2-1	CSTSSGGYNEQFF	TGCAGCACGTCTAGCGGGGGGTACAATGAGCAGTTCTTC
TRBV14	-	-	13	TRBJ1-2	CASSQVTLGDYTF	TGTGCCAGCAGCCAAGTAACTTTAGGGGACTACACCTTC
TRBV2	-	TRBD2	19	TRBJ2-2	CASRRRPSGANYGTGELFF	TGTGCCAGCAGACGAAGGCCTAGCGGGGCCAACTATGGCACCGGGGAGCTGTTTTTT
TRBV18	-	-	13	TRBJ2-1	CASSPVQYNEQFF	TGTGCCAGCTCACCGGTACAGTACAATGAGCAGTTCTTC
TRBV9	-	-	15	TRBJ1-1	CASSSRDGLNTEAFF	TGTGCCAGCAGCTCTCGGGACGGCCTCAACACTGAAGCTTTCTTT
TRBV7-3	-	-	15	TRBJ2-3	CASSKQGFAADTQYF	TGTGCCAGCAGCAAACAGGGTTTTGCTGCAGATACGCAGTATTTT
TRBV5-1	few	TRBD2	15	TRBJ2-2	CASSSSGGSPGELFF	TGCGCCAGCAGCTCTAGCGGGGGATCACCCGGGGAGCTGTTTTTT
TRBV18	-	TRBD1	15	TRBJ1-2	CASTHPGQGDYGYTF	TGTGCCAGCACCCACCCTGGACAGGGCGACTATGGCTACACCTTC
TRBV5-5	few	-	16	TRBJ2-7	CASSLGAGRTSYEQYF	TGTGCCAGCAGCTTGGGCGCCGGGCGGACCTCCTACGAGCAGTACTTC
TRBV4-1	few	-	17	TRBJ2-7	CASSHMTASKGNYEQYF	TGCGCCAGCAGCCACATGACAGCGTCTAAAGGAAACTACGAGCAGTACTTC
TRBV10-3	many	TRBD1	14	TRBJ2-7	CAISEDRETYEQYF	TGTGCCATCAGCGAGGACAGGGAAACCTACGAGCAGTACTTC
TRBV29-1	few	TRBD1	16	TRBJ2-2	CSVESRTGGATGELFF	TGCAGCGTTGAATCTCGGACAGGGGGCGCAACCGGGGAGCTGTTTTTT
TRBV18	-	TRBD2	16	TRBJ2-5	CASSPPGLAGRMSQYF	TGTGCCAGCTCACCCCCCGGACTAGCGGGCCGTATGTCCCAGTACTTC
TRBV12-3/TRBV12-4	many	TRBD1	13	TRBJ2-5	CASSADRDETQYF	TGTGCCAGCAGCGCTGACAGGGATGAGACCCAGTACTTC
TRBV30	few	TRBD2	14	TRBJ2-7	CAWSVGGSSYEQYF	TGTGCCTGGAGTGTTGGCGGGAGCTCCTACGAGCAGTACTTC
TRBV3-1	few	-	20	TRBJ2-2	CASSPRGGSFARANTGELFF	TGTGCCAGCAGCCCCAGGGGGGGCAGCTTCGCCCGCGCGAACACCGGGGAGCTGTTTTTT
TRBV12-3/TRBV12-4	-	-	15	TRBJ1-2	CASSLGRVTNYGYTF	TGTGCCAGCAGTTTGGGCAGGGTGACTAACTATGGCTACACCTTC
TRBV28	-	-	13	TRBJ2-7	CASSLPMGYEQYF	TGTGCCAGCAGTTTACCCATGGGCTACGAGCAGTACTTC
TRBV5-1	-	TRBD1	14	TRBJ1-2	CASSSKQGNYGYTF	TGCGCCAGCAGCTCCAAACAGGGGAACTATGGCTACACCTTC
TRBV7-2	-	TRBD2	15	TRBJ2-7	CASSGLAGNSYEQYF	TGTGCCAGCAGTGGACTAGCGGGAAACTCCTACGAGCAGTACTTC
TRBV7-2	few	-	16	TRBJ1-5	CASSLDMVGLNQPQHF	TGTGCCAGCAGCCTCGATATGGTGGGTCTGAATCAGCCCCAGCATTTT
TRBV6-5	few	TRBD2	15	TRBJ2-1	CASSYGGGADPWQFF	TGTGCCAGCAGTTACGGCGGGGGGGCCGATCCTTGGCAGTTCTTC
TRBV20-1	-	-	13	TRBJ1-1	CSARKGAGTEAFF	TGCAGTGCTAGAAAAGGGGCAGGTACTGAAGCTTTCTTT
TRBV7-8	few	-	14	TRBJ2-1	CASSLDSRYNEQFF	TGTGCCAGCAGCTTGGACAGTCGCTACAATGAGCAGTTCTTC
TRBV7-2	-	-	16	TRBJ1-4	CASSLVGRATNEKLFF	TGTGCCAGCAGCTTAGTGGGCAGGGCGACTAATGAAAAACTGTTTTTT
TRBV24-1	few	-	13	TRBJ2-1	CATSDFGRGEQFF	TGTGCCACCAGTGATTTCGGAAGGGGTGAGCAGTTCTTC